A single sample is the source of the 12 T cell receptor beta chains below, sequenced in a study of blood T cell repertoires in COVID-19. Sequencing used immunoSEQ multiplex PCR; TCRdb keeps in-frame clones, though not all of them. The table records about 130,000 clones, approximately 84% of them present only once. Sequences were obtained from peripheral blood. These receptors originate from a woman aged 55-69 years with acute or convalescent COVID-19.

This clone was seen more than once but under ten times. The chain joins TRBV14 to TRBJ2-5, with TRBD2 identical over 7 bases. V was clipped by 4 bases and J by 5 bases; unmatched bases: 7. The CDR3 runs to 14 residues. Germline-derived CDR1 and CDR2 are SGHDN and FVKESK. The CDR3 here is CASSPMGGLETQYF. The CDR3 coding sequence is TGTGCCAGCAGCCCAATGGGGGGGTTGGAGACCCAGTACTTC. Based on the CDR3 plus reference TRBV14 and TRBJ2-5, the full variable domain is EAGVTQFPSHSVIEKGQTVTLRCDPISGHDNLYWYRRVMGKEIKFLLHFVKESKQDESGMPNNRFLAERTGGTYSTLKVQPAELEDSGVYFCASSPMGGLETQYFGPGTRLLVL.

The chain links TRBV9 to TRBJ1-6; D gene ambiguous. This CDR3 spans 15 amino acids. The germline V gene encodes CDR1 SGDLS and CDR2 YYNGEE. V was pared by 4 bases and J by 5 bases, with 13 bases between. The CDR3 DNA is TGTGCCAGCAGCCATAGTAGGCGGGATAATTCACCCCTCCACTTT. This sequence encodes CASSHSRRDNSPLHF.

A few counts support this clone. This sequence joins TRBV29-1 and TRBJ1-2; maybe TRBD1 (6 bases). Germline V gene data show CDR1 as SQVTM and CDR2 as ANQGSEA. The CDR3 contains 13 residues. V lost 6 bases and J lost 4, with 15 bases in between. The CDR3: CSVGTGTGYGYTF. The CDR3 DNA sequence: TGCAGCGTGGGAACAGGGACGGGCTATGGCTACACCTTC.

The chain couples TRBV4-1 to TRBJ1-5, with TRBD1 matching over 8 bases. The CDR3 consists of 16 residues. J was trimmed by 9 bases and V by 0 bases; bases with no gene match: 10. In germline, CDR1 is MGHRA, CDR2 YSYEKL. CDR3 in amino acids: CASSQDWDRQAGPQHF. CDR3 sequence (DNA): TGCGCCAGCAGCCAAGATTGGGACAGGCAGGCGGGGCCCCAGCATTTT.

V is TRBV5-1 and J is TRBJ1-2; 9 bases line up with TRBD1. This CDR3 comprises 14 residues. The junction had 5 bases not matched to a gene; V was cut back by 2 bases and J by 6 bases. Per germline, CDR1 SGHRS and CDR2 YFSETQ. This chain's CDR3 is CASSLQGARNGYTF. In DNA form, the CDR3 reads TGCGCCAGCAGCTTACAGGGGGCGCGGAATGGCTACACCTTC.

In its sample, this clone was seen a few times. The CDR3 region has the DNA TGTGCCAGCAGTTTACCAAGGACAGGGTTGAACTATGGCTACACCTTC. This translates into CASSLPRTGLNYGYTF. The gene calls are TRBV6-6 and TRBJ1-2, with 8 bases that match TRBD1. V lost 4 bases to trimming and J lost 2 bases; unmatched junction nucleotides: 9. This CDR3 has 16 residues. CDR1 and CDR2 (germline): MNHNY, SVGAGI (reference sequence).

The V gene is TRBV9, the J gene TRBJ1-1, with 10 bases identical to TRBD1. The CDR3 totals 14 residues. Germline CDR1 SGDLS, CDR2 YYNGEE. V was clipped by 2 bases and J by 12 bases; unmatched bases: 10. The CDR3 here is CASSVLGTGEKTFF. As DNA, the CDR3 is TGTGCCAGCAGCGTTCTGGGGACAGGGGAAAAGACTTTCTTT.

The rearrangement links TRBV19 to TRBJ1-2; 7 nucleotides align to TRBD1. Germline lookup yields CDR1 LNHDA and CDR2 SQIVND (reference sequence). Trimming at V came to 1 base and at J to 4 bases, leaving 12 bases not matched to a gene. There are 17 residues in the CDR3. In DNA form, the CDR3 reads TGTGCCAGTAGTATAGGTGGACAGGCCCACCGCCTCTATGGCTACACCTTC. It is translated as CASSIGGQAHRLYGYTF.

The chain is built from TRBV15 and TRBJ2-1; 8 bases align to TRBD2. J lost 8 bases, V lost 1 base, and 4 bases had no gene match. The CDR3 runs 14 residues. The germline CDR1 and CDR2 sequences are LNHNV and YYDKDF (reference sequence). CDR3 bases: TGTGCCACCAGCAGAGGGCACGGGAGGGATGAGCAGTTCTTC. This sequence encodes CATSRGHGRDEQFF.

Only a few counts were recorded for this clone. CDR3 amino acids: CASSFPLETGQIGYTF. CDR3 bases: TGTGCCAGCAGCTTCCCTCTAGAGACGGGACAGATTGGCTACACCTTC. The gene calls are TRBV5-4 and TRBJ1-2; 7 positions agree with TRBD1. The germline V gene encodes CDR1 SGHNT and CDR2 YYREEE (reference sequence). The CDR3 runs to 16 residues. V was clipped by 2 bases and J by 7 bases; unmatched bases: 14.

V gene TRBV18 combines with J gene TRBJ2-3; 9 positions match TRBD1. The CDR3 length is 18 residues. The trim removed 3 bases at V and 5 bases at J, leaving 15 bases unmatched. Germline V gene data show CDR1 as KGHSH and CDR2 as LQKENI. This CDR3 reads CASSPALTGTGKLDTQYF. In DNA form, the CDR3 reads TGTGCCAGCTCACCGGCTCTAACCGGGACAGGGAAATTAGATACGCAGTATTTT. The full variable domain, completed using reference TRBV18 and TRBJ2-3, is NAGVMQNPRHLVRRRGQEARLRCSPMKGHSHVYWYRQLPEEGLKFMVYLQKENIIDESGMPKERFSAEFPKEGPSILRIQQVVRGDSAAYFCASSPALTGTGKLDTQYFGPGTRLTVL.

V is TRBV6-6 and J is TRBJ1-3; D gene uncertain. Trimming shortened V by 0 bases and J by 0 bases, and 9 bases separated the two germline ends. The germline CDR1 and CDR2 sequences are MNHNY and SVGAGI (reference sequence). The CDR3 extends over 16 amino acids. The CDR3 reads CASSYSITSSGNTIYF. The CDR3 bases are TGTGCCAGCAGTTACTCGATTACTAGCTCTGGAAACACCATATATTTT.